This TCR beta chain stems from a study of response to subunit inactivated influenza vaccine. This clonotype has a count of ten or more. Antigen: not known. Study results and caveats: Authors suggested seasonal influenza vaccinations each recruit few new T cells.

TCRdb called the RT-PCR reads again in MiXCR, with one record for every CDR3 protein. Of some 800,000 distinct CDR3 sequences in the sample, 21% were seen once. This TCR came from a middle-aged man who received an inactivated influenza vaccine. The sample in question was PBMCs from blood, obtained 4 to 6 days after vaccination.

The CDR3 DNA sequence: TGTGCCAGCAGCCCTGGACACAACCAAGAGACCCAGTACTTC. This gives the protein CASSPGHNQETQYF. This chain links TRBV3-1 with TRBJ2-5; D may be TRBD1 (5 bases). The germline gives CDR1 LGHDT, CDR2 YNNKEL (reference sequence). The ends were cut back, 4 bases at V and 0 bases at J, with 9 bases in the middle. This CDR3 region has 14 residues.